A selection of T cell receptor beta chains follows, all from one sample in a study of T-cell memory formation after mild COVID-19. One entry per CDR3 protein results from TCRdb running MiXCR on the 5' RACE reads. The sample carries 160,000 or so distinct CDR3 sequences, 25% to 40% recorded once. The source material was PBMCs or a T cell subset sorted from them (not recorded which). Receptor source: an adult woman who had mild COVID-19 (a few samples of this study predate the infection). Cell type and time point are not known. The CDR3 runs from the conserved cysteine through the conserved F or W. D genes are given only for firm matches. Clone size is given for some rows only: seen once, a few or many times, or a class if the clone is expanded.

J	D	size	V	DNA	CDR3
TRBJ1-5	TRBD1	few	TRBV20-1	TGCAGTGCTGGCTCGGACAGGGCAATTCAGCCCCAGCATTTT	CSAGSDRAIQPQHF
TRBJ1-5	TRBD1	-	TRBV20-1	TGCAGTGCTAGAGATGGGCGACAGGGGGCGAGTCAGCCCCAGCATTTT	CSARDGRQGASQPQHF
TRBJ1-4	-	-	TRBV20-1	TGCAGTGCTAGTTCGGCCGTACTCGGGGAAAAACTGTTTTTT	CSASSAVLGEKLFF
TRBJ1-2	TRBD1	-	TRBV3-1	TGTGCCAGCAGCCCATACAGGGGCGACTACACCTTC	CASSPYRGDYTF
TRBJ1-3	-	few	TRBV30	TGTGCCTGGACAGAGGCGGCTGGAAACACCATATATTTT	CAWTEAAGNTIYF
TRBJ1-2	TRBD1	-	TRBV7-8	TGTGCCAGCAGCTTAGAGATCTGGGACAGGGCTTATGGCTACACCTTC	CASSLEIWDRAYGYTF
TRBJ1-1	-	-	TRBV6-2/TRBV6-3	TGTGCCAGCAGCCCACAGGGCGGGGGCACTGAAGCTTTCTTT	CASSPQGGGTEAFF
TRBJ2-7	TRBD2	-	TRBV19	TGTGCCAGCCAGACTAGCGGGAGAGCGGGATACGAGCAGTACTTC	CASQTSGRAGYEQYF
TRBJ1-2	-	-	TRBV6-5	TGTGCCAGCAGTCGTACAGCGACGGCTGGCTACACCTTC	CASSRTATAGYTF
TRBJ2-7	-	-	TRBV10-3	TGTGCCATCAGTGAGGCAGGGCGAATGGAGCAGTACTTC	CAISEAGRMEQYF
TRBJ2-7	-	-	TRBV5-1	TGCGCCAGCAGCTTGGGGACGGAATACGAGCAGTACTTC	CASSLGTEYEQYF
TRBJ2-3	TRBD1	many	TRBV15	TGTGCCACCAGCGGGGGACAGGGCTCAGATACGCAGTATTTT	CATSGGQGSDTQYF
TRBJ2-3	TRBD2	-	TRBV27	TGTGCCAGCAGTGCCAAGAGACTAGCGGGAGTCACAGATACGCAGTATTTT	CASSAKRLAGVTDTQYF
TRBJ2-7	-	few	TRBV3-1	TGTGCCAGCAGCCAAGCTGGGAACTACGAGCAGTACTTC	CASSQAGNYEQYF
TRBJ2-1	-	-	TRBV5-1	TGCGCCAGCAGATTGGGGGGAGATATGGGCAGGTTCTTC	CASRLGGDMGRFF
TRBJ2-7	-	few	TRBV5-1	TGCGCCAGCAGCCCCGGGGACGGATCCTACGAGCAGTACTTC	CASSPGDGSYEQYF
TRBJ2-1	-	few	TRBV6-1	TGTGCCAGCAGTCCGACTAGACGGAGCAATGAGCAGTTCTTC	CASSPTRRSNEQFF
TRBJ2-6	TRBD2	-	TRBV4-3	TGCGCCAGCAGCCAAGATCGACTAGCGGGTATTCCCTCTGGGGCCAACGTCCTGACTTTC	CASSQDRLAGIPSGANVLTF
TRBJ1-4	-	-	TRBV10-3	TGTGCCATCAGTGAGGGGGCAACTAATGAAAAACTGTTTTTT	CAISEGATNEKLFF
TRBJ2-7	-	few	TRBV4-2	TGTGCCAGCAGCCAAGAAGACTTTTACGAGCAGTACTTC	CASSQEDFYEQYF
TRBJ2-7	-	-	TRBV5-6	TGTGCCAGCAGCTCGCAGGGTTCCACTGCCCGGGAGCAGTACTTC	CASSSQGSTAREQYF
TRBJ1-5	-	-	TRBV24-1	TGTGCCACCAGTGATTTCTCTAAGGACGGGACTGATCAGCCCCAGCATTTT	CATSDFSKDGTDQPQHF
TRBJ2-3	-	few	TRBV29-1	TGCAGCGTTGAGGGCAGCCAAAGGACAGATACGCAGTATTTT	CSVEGSQRTDTQYF
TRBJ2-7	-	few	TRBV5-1	TGCGCCAGCAGGGACGCCGGAAAACCCTACGAGCAGTACTTC	CASRDAGKPYEQYF
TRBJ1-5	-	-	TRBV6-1	TGTGCCACTAAGGGCCAGGGCAATAGCAATCAGCCCCAGCATTTT	CATKGQGNSNQPQHF
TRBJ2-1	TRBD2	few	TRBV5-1	TGCGCCAGCAGTTTCCTCGGAGTAGCGGGAGGTGGTGAGCAGTTCTTC	CASSFLGVAGGGEQFF
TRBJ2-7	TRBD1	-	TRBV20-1	TGCAGTGCTAGGGTAACTAGCCCCGGGACAGGGGCTTTGAGGGAGCAGTACTTC	CSARVTSPGTGALREQYF
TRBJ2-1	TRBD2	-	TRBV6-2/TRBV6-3	TGTGCCAGCAGTTCCCAAAATCTAGCGGGAGGGCCTCGGAATGAGCAGTTCTTC	CASSSQNLAGGPRNEQFF
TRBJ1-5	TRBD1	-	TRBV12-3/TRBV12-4	TGTGCCAGCAGTTTTCAGGGGGACAATCAGCCCCAGCATTTT	CASSFQGDNQPQHF
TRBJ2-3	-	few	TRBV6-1	TGTGCCAGCAGTGATAGGCCGCAGTATTTT	CASSDRPQYF
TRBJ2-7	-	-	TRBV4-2	TGTGCCAGCAGCCAAGATATGATGGCCTACGAGCAGTACTTC	CASSQDMMAYEQYF
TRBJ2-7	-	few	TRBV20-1	TGCAGTGCTAGAAATGGGGCCCGACAAAACTACGAGCAGTACTTC	CSARNGARQNYEQYF
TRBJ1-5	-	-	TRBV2	TGTGCCAGCAGTGAATTTGGGATAGGGTACAATCAGCCCCAGCATTTT	CASSEFGIGYNQPQHF
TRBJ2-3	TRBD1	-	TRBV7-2	TGTGCCAGCAGCTTAAAGAGAAAGGTCCGGGACAGGGGATCAGATACGCAGTATTTT	CASSLKRKVRDRGSDTQYF
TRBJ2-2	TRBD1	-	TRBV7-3	TGTGCCAGCAGCTCGGGACAGCCCACCGGGGAGCTGTTTTTT	CASSSGQPTGELFF
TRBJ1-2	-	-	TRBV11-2	TGTGCCAGCACCAGGGACGGTTCCTATGGCTACACCTTC	CASTRDGSYGYTF
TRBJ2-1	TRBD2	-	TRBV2	TGTGCCAGCAGTGAGCTTAGCGGGACCTACAATGAGCAGTTCTTC	CASSELSGTYNEQFF
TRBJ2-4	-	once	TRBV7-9	TGTGCCAGCAGCGAGCGGAACATTCAGTACTTC	CASSERNIQYF
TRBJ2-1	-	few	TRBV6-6	TGTGCCAGCAGTTTCGGAAATGAGCAGTTCTTC	CASSFGNEQFF
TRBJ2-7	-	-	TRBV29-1	TGCAGCGCTAAGACGGGATCCTACGAGCAGTACTTC	CSAKTGSYEQYF
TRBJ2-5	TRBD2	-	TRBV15	TGTGCCACCACAGAAGCGGGAGGACAAGAGACCCAGTACTTC	CATTEAGGQETQYF
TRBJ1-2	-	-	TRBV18	TGTGCCAGCTCACGTTCAGGGGCGGGCTATGGCTACACCTTC	CASSRSGAGYGYTF
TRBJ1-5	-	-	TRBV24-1	TGTGCCACCAGTGATTTGAGGGAGCCCCAGCATTTT	CATSDLREPQHF
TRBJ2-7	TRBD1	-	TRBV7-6	TGTGCCAGCAGCCGAAGGGACAGGGCGATGGACGAGCAGTACTTC	CASSRRDRAMDEQYF
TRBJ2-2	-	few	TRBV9	TGTGCCAGCAGCGTAGCTGCCGGGGAGCTGTTTTTT	CASSVAAGELFF
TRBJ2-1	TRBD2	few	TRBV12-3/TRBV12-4	TGTGCCAGCACGCGGACTAGCACGAACAATGAGCAGTTCTTC	CASTRTSTNNEQFF
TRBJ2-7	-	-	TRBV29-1	TGCAGCGTTGAAGACCCGGGGAGGCGAAACCACGAGCAGTACTTC	CSVEDPGRRNHEQYF
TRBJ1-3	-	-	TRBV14	TGTGCCAGCAGCCTTGCGTCAGGAAACACCATATATTTT	CASSLASGNTIYF
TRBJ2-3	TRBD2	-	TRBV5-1	TGCGCCAGCAGCTCGTCCGGGACTAGCGGAGATACGCAGTATTTT	CASSSSGTSGDTQYF
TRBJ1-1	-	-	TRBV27	TGTGCCAGCAGTTTATCGATCCAGGGGAACACTGAAGCTTTCTTT	CASSLSIQGNTEAFF
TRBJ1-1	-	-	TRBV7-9	TGTGCCAGCAGCACCCGGGGGCAGGGTGAAGCTTTCTTT	CASSTRGQGEAFF
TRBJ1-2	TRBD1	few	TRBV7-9	TGTGCCAGCAGCCCGTGGGACAGCGTCTATGGCTACACCTTC	CASSPWDSVYGYTF
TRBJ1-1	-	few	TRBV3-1	TGTGCCAGCAGCCAAGCTTTCGGGAACACTGAAGCTTTCTTT	CASSQAFGNTEAFF
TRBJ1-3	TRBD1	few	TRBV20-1	TGCAGTGCTTGGCCGGGACAGGGCAATAGGGACACCATATATTTT	CSAWPGQGNRDTIYF
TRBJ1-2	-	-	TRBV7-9	TGTGCCAGCAGCGACGGACTTTCCTCTAACTATGGCTACACCTTC	CASSDGLSSNYGYTF
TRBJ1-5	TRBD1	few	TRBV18	TGTGCCAGCTCACTAGGTGGAGGGGGCATGAATCAGCCCCAGCATTTT	CASSLGGGGMNQPQHF
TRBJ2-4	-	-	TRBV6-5	TGTGCCAGCAGTTACTCATCAGGGGCCAAAAACATTCAGTACTTC	CASSYSSGAKNIQYF
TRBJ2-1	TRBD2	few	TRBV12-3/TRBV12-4	TGTGCCAGCAGTCGACTAGCGGGCGTCGGTGAGCAGTTCTTC	CASSRLAGVGEQFF
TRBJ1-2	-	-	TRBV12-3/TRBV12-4	TGTGCCAGCAGTTTGAATACTCTAGCTGCCTTC	CASSLNTLAAF